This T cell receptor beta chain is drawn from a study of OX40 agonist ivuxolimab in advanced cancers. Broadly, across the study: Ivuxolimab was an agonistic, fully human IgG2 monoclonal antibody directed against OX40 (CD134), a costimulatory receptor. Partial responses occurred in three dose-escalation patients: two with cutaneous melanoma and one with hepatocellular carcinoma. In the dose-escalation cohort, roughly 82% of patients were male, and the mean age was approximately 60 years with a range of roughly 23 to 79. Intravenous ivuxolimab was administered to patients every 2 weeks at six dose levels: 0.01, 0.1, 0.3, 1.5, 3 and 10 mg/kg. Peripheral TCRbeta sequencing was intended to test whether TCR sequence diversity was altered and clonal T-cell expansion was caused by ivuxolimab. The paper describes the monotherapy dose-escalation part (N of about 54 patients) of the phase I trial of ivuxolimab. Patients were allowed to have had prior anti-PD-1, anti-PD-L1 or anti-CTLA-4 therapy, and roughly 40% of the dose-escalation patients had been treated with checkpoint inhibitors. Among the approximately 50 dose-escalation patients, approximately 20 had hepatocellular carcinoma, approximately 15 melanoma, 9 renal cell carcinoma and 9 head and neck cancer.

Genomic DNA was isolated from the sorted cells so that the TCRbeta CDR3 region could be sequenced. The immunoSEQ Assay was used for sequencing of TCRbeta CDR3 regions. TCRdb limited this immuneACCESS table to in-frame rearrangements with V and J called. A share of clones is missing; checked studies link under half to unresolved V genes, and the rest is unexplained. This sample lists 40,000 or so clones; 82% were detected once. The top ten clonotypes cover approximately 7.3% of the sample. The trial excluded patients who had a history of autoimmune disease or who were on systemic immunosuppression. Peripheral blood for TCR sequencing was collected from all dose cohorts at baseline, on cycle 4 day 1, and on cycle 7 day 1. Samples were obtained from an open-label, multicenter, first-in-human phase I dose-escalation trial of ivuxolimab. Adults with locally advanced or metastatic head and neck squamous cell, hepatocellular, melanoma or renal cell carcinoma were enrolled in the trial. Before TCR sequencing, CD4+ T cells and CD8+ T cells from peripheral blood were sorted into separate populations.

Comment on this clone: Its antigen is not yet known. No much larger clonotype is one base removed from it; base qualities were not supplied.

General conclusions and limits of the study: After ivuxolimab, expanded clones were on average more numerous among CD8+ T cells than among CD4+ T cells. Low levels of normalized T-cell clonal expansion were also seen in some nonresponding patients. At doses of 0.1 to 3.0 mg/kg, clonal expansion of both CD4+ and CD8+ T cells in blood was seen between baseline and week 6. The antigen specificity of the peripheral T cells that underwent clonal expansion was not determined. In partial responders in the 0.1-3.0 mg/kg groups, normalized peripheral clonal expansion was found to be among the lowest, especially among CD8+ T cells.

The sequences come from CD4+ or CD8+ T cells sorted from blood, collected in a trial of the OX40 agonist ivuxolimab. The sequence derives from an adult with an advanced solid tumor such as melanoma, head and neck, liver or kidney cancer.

In nucleotide form, the sequence is TGTGCCAGTAGTATACGAGCGCGCGTACAAGAGACCCAGTACTTC. It specifies CASSIRARVQETQYF. The chain employs TRBV19 and TRBJ2-5; no D segment can be confidently identified. From its cysteine to its phenylalanine, the CDR3 spans 15 amino acids. Only the CDR3 DNA is retained, 45 bases long and in frame from the first base. According to the germline V gene (reference sequence), CDR1 reads LNHDA and CDR2 reads SQIVND. V is clipped by 2 bases and J by 2 bases, and the sequence between their germline boundaries is 12 bases long.